This TCR beta chain originates from a study of shared clonotypes between healthy human individuals. The assay was immunoSEQ multiplex PCR, and TCRdb's table has in-frame clones only and misses some. The sample contains roughly 380,000 clones, 96% of which appear only once. Germline V gives CDR1 LGHNA, CDR2 YNFKEQ. V was pared by 3 bases and J by 2 bases, with 14 bases between. This CDR3 region has 15 residues. The genes are TRBV4-2 and TRBJ2-7; D may be TRBD2 (6 bases). Sequences were obtained from memory CD8+ T cells sorted from blood. Noted subset: CD45RO+ cells pooled with CCR7-negative TemRA cells. The origin of this receptor is a man aged 30 to 39 in good health. DNA of the CDR3: TGTGCCAGCAGCCATGTTAGCGGCAGTCCCTACGAGCAGTACTTC. Its translation is CASSHVSGSPYEQYF.